These 7 T cell receptor beta chains were all obtained from the same sample, sequenced in a study of T cell changes during pregnancy in multiple sclerosis. The table came from immunoSEQ multiplex PCR; TCRdb's copy has only in-frame clones and leaves some out. The sample carries under 35,000 clones, more than 75% recorded once. This material consisted of CD8+ T cells from peripheral blood mononuclear cells, taken after pregnancy. These receptor sequences come from a female donor with multiple sclerosis, enrolled in a pregnancy study.

The CDR3 DNA reads as TGTGCCAGCAGCCTCCAAGGGGGGGCAGGAGAGACCCAGTACTTC. Residues: CASSLQGGAGETQYF. This chain links TRBV6-4 with TRBJ2-5, with a possible D match to TRBD2 (7 bases). This CDR3 is built from 15 residues. In germline, CDR1 is MRHNA, CDR2 SNTAGT. The V end was cut by 6 bases, the J end by 4 bases, with 18 bases between.

J is TRBJ2-1 and V is TRBV4-3, with 7 nucleotides matching TRBD1. V dropped 0 bases and J dropped 0; count of bases not matched to a gene: 2. Per the germline V gene, CDR1 is LGHNA and CDR2 is YSLEER. The CDR3 contains 16 residues. This CDR3 is CASSQDPGGSYNEQFF. DNA for the CDR3: TGCGCCAGCAGCCAAGATCCAGGGGGCTCCTACAATGAGCAGTTCTTC.

The chain carries TRBV27 and TRBJ2-7; D is uncertain. V gave up 7 bases and J gave up 7 bases, with 14 bases separating them. Germline lookup yields CDR1 MNHEY and CDR2 SMNVEV (reference sequence). The CDR3 contains 12 residues. The CDR3 here is CASTSPSWEQYF. In nucleotides, the CDR3 is TGTGCCAGCACCTCGCCCAGTTGGGAGCAGTACTTC.

This clone was detected once. The rearrangement joins TRBV6-1 to TRBJ2-3; 10 bases fit TRBD2. There are 16 residues in the CDR3. Per germline, CDR1 MNHNS and CDR2 SASEGT. Trimming at V came to 1 base and at J to 0 bases, leaving 1 base not matched to a gene. The CDR3 reads CASSEGAGGSTDTQYF. DNA of the CDR3: TGTGCCAGCAGTGAAGGAGCGGGGGGGAGCACAGATACGCAGTATTTT.

The V call is TRBV7-9, the J call TRBJ2-1; 8 nucleotides align to TRBD1. The germline V gene has CDR1 SEHNR and CDR2 FQNEAQ (reference sequence). V lost 6 bases, J lost 2 bases, and 6 bases stayed unmatched. This CDR3 region has 15 residues. As DNA, the CDR3 is TGTGCCAGCAGATCCGGGACAGGTCCCTACAATGAGCAGTTCTTC. Its translation is CASRSGTGPYNEQFF.

The genes are TRBV5-8 and TRBJ1-1; D is undetermined. The germline CDR1 and CDR2 sequences are SGHTS and YDEGEE. This CDR3 region has 11 residues. Trimming took 10 bases from V and 4 from J, leaving 11 bases between them. DNA for the CDR3: TGTGCCCGACAAATTTCCACTGAAGCTTTCTTT. Translating gives CARQISTEAFF. Full variable domain (missing parts from reference TRBV5-8 and TRBJ1-1): EAGVTQSPTHLIKTRGQQATLRCSPISGHTSVYWYQQALGLGLQFLLWYDEGEERNRGNFPPRFSGRQFPNYSSELNVNALELEDSALYLCARQISTEAFFGQGTRLTVV.

The CDR3 is CASTRSSGSPGELFF. The CDR3 region has the DNA TGTGCCAGTACCCGTTCTTCAGGAAGCCCCGGGGAGCTGTTTTTT. The rearrangement links TRBV19 to TRBJ2-2; no reliable D call. The germline gives CDR1 LNHDA, CDR2 SQIVND (reference sequence). The CDR3 has 15 amino acids. V dropped 7 bases and J dropped 6 bases, with 18 bases sitting between them.